Listed here are 21 T cell receptor beta chains from one sample, sequenced in a study of beta chain features in type 1 diabetes. Broader study findings: A moderate, significant TCRB CDR3 shortening appeared in type 1 diabetes across four CD4+ subsets.

Their antigens remain unidentified. Expressed TCRB transcripts were sequenced after all isolated RNA was converted to cDNA. The repertoire was sequenced with immunoSEQ multiplex PCR; TCRdb's copy has only in-frame clones and lacks some. The table lists 680,000 or so clones, roughly an eighth of them singletons. Sequencing used naive CD4+ T cells from blood. Source of these receptors: a man between 18 and 35 years old with type 1 diabetes.

The chain is built from TRBV4-1 and TRBJ1-2; 7 nucleotides match TRBD1. This CDR3 is 15 amino acids long. CDR1 MGHRA and CDR2 YSYEKL come from the germline V gene. Losses at the gene ends were 1 base for V and 4 bases for J; bases not matched to a gene: 6. This chain's CDR3 is CASSQGTGEVYGYTF. The CDR3 DNA is TGCGCCAGCAGCCAAGGAACAGGGGAGGTCTATGGCTACACCTTC.

The chain has TRBV27 and TRBJ2-4; 7 bases are a match to TRBD1. The germline V gene encodes CDR1 MNHEY and CDR2 SMNVEV (reference sequence). This CDR3 has 15 residues. J was trimmed by 0 bases and V by 5 bases; bases with no gene match: 4. DNA of the CDR3: TGTGCCAGCAGTATCCGGGACAGAGCCAAAAACATTCAGTACTTC. Its translation is CASSIRDRAKNIQYF.

The chain employs TRBV11-3 and TRBJ2-1; D not resolved. Trimming took 5 bases from V and 7 from J, leaving 6 bases between them. The germline V gene encodes CDR1 SGHNT and CDR2 YENEEA. The length of the CDR3 is 11 residues. The CDR3 protein is CASSPSNEQFF. As DNA, the CDR3 is TGTGCCAGCAGCCCTTCAAATGAGCAGTTCTTC.

V is TRBV18 and J is TRBJ2-3; D is unclear. With 4 bases removed from V and 4 bases from J, the gap between germline ends came to 15 bases. This CDR3 is built from 15 residues. Germline V lookup: CDR1 KGHSH, CDR2 LQKENI. CDR3 sequence reads: CASSRNGRLADTQYF. The CDR3 region has the DNA TGTGCCAGCTCACGGAACGGCAGATTGGCAGATACGCAGTATTTT.

This chain joins TRBV6-6 and TRBJ1-4; D is perhaps TRBD1 (6 bases). The CDR3 length is 14 residues. V gave up 4 bases and J gave up 5 bases, with 11 bases separating them. Germline V gene lookup returns CDR1 MNHNY and CDR2 SVGAGI (reference sequence). The CDR3 loop reads CASSWTADNEKLFF. The DNA for the CDR3 is TGTGCCAGCAGTTGGACAGCCGACAATGAAAAACTGTTTTTT.

The chain carries TRBV2 and TRBJ2-3; no reliable D call. The CDR3 length is 16 residues. V shed 8 bases and J shed 0 bases, with 18 bases lying between them. Germline V gene sequence: CDR1 SNHLY, CDR2 FYNNEI. The CDR3 DNA reads as TGTGCCAGCCCTAGGACGGCACCGCATAGCACAGATACGCAGTATTTT. This gives the protein CASPRTAPHSTDTQYF.

The sample holds a few counts of this clone. This rearrangement joins TRBV10-1 to TRBJ2-7, with 7 bases identical to TRBD1. Germline-derived CDR1 and CDR2 are WNHNN and SYGVQD (reference sequence). This CDR3 region has 14 residues. V trimming: 2 bases; J trimming: 5 bases; junction bases outside the gene matches: 6. The CDR3 sequence: CASSEDRAGNEQYF. DNA for the CDR3: TGCGCCAGCAGTGAGGACAGGGCCGGGAACGAGCAGTACTTC.

This clone was counted only a few times. The CDR3 loop reads CSVVWQGGGNTEAFF. DNA of the CDR3: TGCAGCGTTGTATGGCAGGGCGGAGGGAACACTGAAGCTTTCTTT. The chain employs TRBV29-1 and TRBJ1-1; maybe TRBD1 (5 bases). The CDR3 sequence is 15 residues long. Trimming pared 4 bases from V and 1 base from J, leaving 16 bases between. From germline, CDR1 is SQVTM and CDR2 ANQGSEA.

The chain combines TRBV29-1 with TRBJ1-1; D may be TRBD1 (5 bases). Germline V gene sequence: CDR1 SQVTM, CDR2 ANQGSEA. The CDR3 has 12 residues. With 8 bases removed from V and 2 bases from J, the gap between germline ends came to 12 bases. Here the CDR3 reads CSYQGSNTEAFF. As DNA, the CDR3 is TGCAGCTACCAGGGTTCTAACACTGAAGCTTTCTTT.

A few counts support this clone. This sequence joins TRBV27 and TRBJ2-2; 7 bases align to TRBD2. In germline, CDR1 is MNHEY, CDR2 SMNVEV (reference sequence). The V gene end was trimmed by 5 bases and the J gene end by 5 bases; junction bases not matched to a gene: 8. This CDR3 has 15 amino acids. CDR3 bases: TGTGCCAGCAGTGTACTAGCGAGCGTAACCGGGGAGCTGTTTTTT. This sequence encodes CASSVLASVTGELFF.

This clone appeared a few times. V is TRBV30 and J is TRBJ1-2; weak D call: TRBD1 (6 bases). Germline V gene data show CDR1 as GTSNPN and CDR2 as SVGIG (reference sequence). The CDR3 spans 15 residues. Trimming stripped 2 bases from V and 8 bases from J, with 21 bases between. CDR3 residues: CAWSPTVAGAGGYTF. The CDR3 bases are TGTGCCTGGAGTCCCACCGTGGCAGGGGCGGGAGGCTACACCTTC.

The V gene is TRBV7-9, the J gene TRBJ1-2, with 7 bases fitting TRBD1. V trimming: 8 bases; J trimming: 5 bases; junction bases outside the gene matches: 2. CDR1 and CDR2 (germline): SEHNR, FQNEAQ (reference sequence). CDR3 length: 11 residues. The CDR3 reads CASETGYGYTF. CDR3 in DNA: TGTGCCAGCGAGACAGGGTATGGCTACACCTTC.

The rearrangement links TRBV28 to TRBJ1-1; 9 nucleotides line up with TRBD1. The CDR3 contains 16 residues. The trim removed 2 bases at V and 4 bases at J, leaving 8 bases unmatched. Looked up from germline, CDR1 is MDHEN and CDR2 is SYDVKM. The CDR3 DNA reads TGTGCCAGCAGTTTAGGGACAGGGCCCCTGGGCACTGAAGCTTTCTTT. It is translated as CASSLGTGPLGTEAFF.

V usage is TRBV18 and J usage is TRBJ1-1; tentatively, D is TRBD1 (5 bases). This CDR3 region has 13 residues. Germline V CDR1 and CDR2: KGHSH, LQKENI. The V and J ends lost 5 bases and 3 bases respectively, with 10 bases between them. The DNA of the CDR3 is TGTGCCAGCTCATCCGGGGGGGACACTGAAGCTTTCTTT. Translated, it gives CASSSGGDTEAFF.

The chain is built from TRBV7-6 and TRBJ1-3; 10 nucleotides align to TRBD1. The ends lost 5 bases at V and 9 bases at J; junction bases unmatched: 16. Germline lookup yields CDR1 SGHVS and CDR2 FNYEAQ. The CDR3 consists of 17 residues. The CDR3 reads CASSLSHRGTGVGTIYF. DNA of the CDR3: TGTGCCAGCAGCCTCTCCCATAGGGGGACAGGGGTCGGCACCATATATTTT.

The CDR3 DNA sequence: TGCGCCAGCAGGGGCGACCTGAACACTGAAGCTTTCTTT. This translates into CASRGDLNTEAFF. This chain links TRBV5-1 with TRBJ1-1, with unresolved D. Per germline, CDR1 SGHRS and CDR2 YFSETQ. V was pared by 5 bases and J by 0 bases, with 8 bases between. There are 13 residues in the CDR3.

A word on this clone: Other DNA sequences from this sample encode an identical CDR3 as well. The rearrangement joins TRBV9 to TRBJ2-6, with D uncertain. V was shortened by 0 bases and J by 4 bases, with 8 bases between the two germline ends. CDR1 and CDR2 (germline): SGDLS, YYNGEE. The CDR3 runs to 15 residues. In DNA, the CDR3 is TGTGCCAGCAGCGTAGTAGGATCCGGGGCCAACGTCCTGACTTTC. Its translation: CASSVVGSGANVLTF. The whole variable domain, remainder taken from reference TRBV9 and TRBJ2-6, is DSGVTQTPKHLITATGQRVTLRCSPRSGDLSVYWYQQSLDQGLQFLIQYYNGEERAKGNILERFSAQQFPDLHSELNLSSLELGDSALYFCASSVVGSGANVLTFGAGSRLTVL.

This chain uses TRBV30 with TRBJ2-1; D remains unclear. The CDR3 extends over 11 amino acids. V lost 2 bases and J lost 5, with 4 bases in between. Germline V lookup: CDR1 GTSNPN, CDR2 SVGIG (reference sequence). CDR3 sequence reads: CAWSQDNEQFF. Here the CDR3 DNA reads TGTGCCTGGAGTCAAGACAATGAGCAGTTCTTC.

This clone was counted only a few times. This chain connects TRBV7-8 to TRBJ2-1; 11 bases are shared with TRBD1. The CDR3 is 15 residues long. The ends lost 5 bases at V and 4 bases at J; junction bases unmatched: 4. Per germline, CDR1 SGHVS and CDR2 FQNEAQ. The CDR3 DNA follows: TGTGCCAGCAGCCCTGGGACAGGGGGATACAATGAGCAGTTCTTC. It encodes CASSPGTGGYNEQFF.

This clone appeared a few times. The CDR3 DNA reads TGTGCCAGCAGCGTAGGGCAGCTACAAGAGACCCAGTACTTC. This codes for CASSVGQLQETQYF. The chain links TRBV9 to TRBJ2-5, with D unresolved. Trimming cost V 0 bases and J 2 bases, with 8 bases left between them. CDR3 length equals 14 residues. The V gene's germline CDR1 is SGDLS and CDR2 YYNGEE.

The chain has TRBV27 and TRBJ1-2; 7 nucleotides align to TRBD1. Germline V gene lookup returns CDR1 MNHEY and CDR2 SMNVEV (reference sequence). This CDR3 has 16 amino acids. Trimming at V came to 2 bases and at J to 4 bases, leaving 10 bases not matched to a gene. CDR3 sequence reads: CASSLGRQGPRYGYTF. Here the CDR3 DNA reads TGTGCCAGCAGTTTAGGGCGACAGGGCCCTCGCTATGGCTACACCTTC.